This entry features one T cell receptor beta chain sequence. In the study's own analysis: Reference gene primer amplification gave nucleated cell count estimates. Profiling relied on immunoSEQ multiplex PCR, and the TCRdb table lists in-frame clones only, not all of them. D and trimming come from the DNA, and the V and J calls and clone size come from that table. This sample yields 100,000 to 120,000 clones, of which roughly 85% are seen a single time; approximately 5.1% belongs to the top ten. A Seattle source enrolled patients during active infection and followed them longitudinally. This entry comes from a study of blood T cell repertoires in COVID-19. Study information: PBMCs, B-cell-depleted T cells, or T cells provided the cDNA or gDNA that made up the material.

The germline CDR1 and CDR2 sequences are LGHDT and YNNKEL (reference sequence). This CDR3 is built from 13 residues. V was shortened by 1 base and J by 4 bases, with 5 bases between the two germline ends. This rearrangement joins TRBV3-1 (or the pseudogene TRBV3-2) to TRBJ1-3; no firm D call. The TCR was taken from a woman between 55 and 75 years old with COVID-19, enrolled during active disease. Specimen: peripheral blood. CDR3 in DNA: TGTGCCAGCAGCCAAGGGGCCGGAAACACCATATATTTT. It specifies CASSQGAGNTIYF.